The next 17 T cell receptor beta chains were all read from a single sample in a study of blood T cell repertoires in COVID-19. TCRdb's table, derived via immunoSEQ multiplex PCR, lists solely in-frame clones and lacks some. The sample shows approximately 160,000 clones, 76% of them seen only once. Sequencing input: peripheral blood. These receptors all come from a woman aged 80 or over with acute or convalescent COVID-19.

The chain is built from TRBV6-5 and TRBJ1-2, with unresolved D. V lost 6 bases and J lost 4, with 9 bases in between. Germline values: CDR1 MNHEY, CDR2 SVGAGI. The CDR3 contains 12 residues. The CDR3 reads CASRTVLYGYTF. In DNA, the CDR3 is TGTGCCAGCAGAACGGTTCTCTATGGCTACACCTTC.

The chain couples TRBV5-5 to TRBJ1-5, with D possibly TRBD1 on 6 matching bases. From germline, CDR1 is SGHKS and CDR2 YYEKEE (reference sequence). Trimming removed 2 bases from V and 1 base from J, with 10 bases in between. CDR3 size: 15 residues. The CDR3 DNA sequence: TGTGCCAGCAGCTTAAAACAGGGAAGCAATCAGCCCCAGCATTTT. Residues: CASSLKQGSNQPQHF.

The chain carries TRBV15 and TRBJ1-2; a weak D match, TRBD1 (5 bases). Germline CDR1 and CDR2: LNHNV and YYDKDF (reference sequence). The CDR3 runs 12 residues. V dropped 4 bases and J dropped 5 bases, with 8 bases sitting between them. The CDR3 DNA reads as TGTGCCACCAGCATGACAGATTATGGCTACACCTTC. Translation gives CATSMTDYGYTF.

The J gene is TRBJ2-2, the V gene TRBV11-2; D is undetermined. V was trimmed by 6 bases and J by 2 bases, leaving 7 bases between them. The CDR3 extends over 13 amino acids. Germline V CDR1 and CDR2: SGHAT, FQNNGV. CDR3 residues: CASSPQNTGELFF. CDR3 coding DNA: TGTGCCAGCAGTCCACAAAACACCGGGGAGCTGTTTTTT. Variable domain in full (rest from reference TRBV11-2 and TRBJ2-2): EAGVAQSPRYKIIEKRQSVAFWCNPISGHATLYWYQQILGQGPKLLIQFQNNGVVDDSQLPKDRFSAERLKGVDSTLKIQPAKLEDSAVYLCASSPQNTGELFFGEGSRLTVL.

The rearrangement joins TRBV7-7 to TRBJ2-2; D is unresolved. There are 15 residues in the CDR3. Between the trimmed V and J ends, which lost 1 base and 2 bases, there was a span of 8 bases. Germline loops: CDR1 SSHAT, CDR2 FNYEAQ (reference sequence). CDR3 DNA: TGTGCCAGCAGCTTAGGGGCAGATAACACCGGGGAGCTGTTTTTT. It yields the protein CASSLGADNTGELFF. The full variable domain, in which reference TRBV7-7 and TRBJ2-2 provide the parts outside the CDR3, is GAGVSQSPRYKVTKRGQDVTLRCDPISSHATLYWYQQALGQGPEFLTYFNYEAQPDKSGLPSDRFSAERPEGSISTLTIQRTEQRDSAMYRCASSLGADNTGELFFGEGSRLTVL.

The genes are TRBV5-1 and TRBJ2-1; 9 bases line up with TRBD2. There are 16 residues in the CDR3. The junction had 9 bases not matched to a gene; V was cut back by 4 bases and J by 4 bases. The germline gives CDR1 SGHRS, CDR2 YFSETQ. Here the CDR3 DNA reads TGCGCCAGCAGCCCCAATATAGCGGGGGAATACAATGAGCAGTTCTTC. Translated, it gives CASSPNIAGEYNEQFF.

There are a few counts of this clone. This chain connects TRBV7-6 to TRBJ2-7, with D possibly TRBD1 on 6 matching bases. Germline V lookup: CDR1 SGHVS, CDR2 FNYEAQ. The germline V and J ends were trimmed by 2 bases and 5 bases, with 16 bases remaining between them. The CDR3 is 15 residues long. DNA for the CDR3: TGTGCCAGCAGCTTAACTCCCGACAGGACCCACGAGCAGTACTTC. Its translation is CASSLTPDRTHEQYF.

This chain uses TRBV7-6 with TRBJ1-5; 10 nucleotides match TRBD1. Unmatched junction bases numbered 2, after V lost 0 bases and J lost 6 bases. CDR1 SGHVS and CDR2 FNYEAQ come from the germline V gene. CDR3 length: 15 amino acids. The DNA of the CDR3 is TGTGCCAGCAGCTTAGCCGGGACAGGGGCTCAGCCCCAGCATTTT. Amino acids: CASSLAGTGAQPQHF.

The chain has TRBV5-4 and TRBJ2-1; D not certain. CDR1 is SGHNT and CDR2 is YYREEE in the germline V gene (reference sequence). V shed 5 bases and J shed 2 bases, with 17 bases lying between them. The CDR3 consists of 16 residues. The CDR3: CASSHQVQLTYNEQFF. DNA for the CDR3: TGTGCCAGCAGTCATCAGGTGCAGCTGACCTACAATGAGCAGTTCTTC.

The chain is built from TRBV18 and TRBJ1-5, with TRBD1 as a possible D gene (5 bases). CDR3 length: 17 residues. The V gene's germline CDR1 is KGHSH and CDR2 LQKENI. V was shortened by 1 base and J by 3 bases, with 16 bases between the two germline ends. The CDR3 sequence: CASSPQGEGLTNQPQHF. The CDR3 DNA reads TGTGCCAGCTCACCACAAGGAGAGGGACTCACCAATCAGCCCCAGCATTTT. The full variable domain, in which reference TRBV18 and TRBJ1-5 provide the parts outside the CDR3, is NAGVMQNPRHLVRRRGQEARLRCSPMKGHSHVYWYRQLPEEGLKFMVYLQKENIIDESGMPKERFSAEFPKEGPSILRIQQVVRGDSAAYFCASSPQGEGLTNQPQHFGDGTRLSIL.

The chain has TRBV6-2 or TRBV6-3 and TRBJ1-4; a weak D match, TRBD1 (6 bases). The V gene's germline CDR1 is MNHEY and CDR2 SVGEGT. With 4 bases removed from V and 4 bases from J, the gap between germline ends came to 13 bases. The CDR3 contains 15 residues. The chain's CDR3 is CASSSVGRGNEKLFF. Here the CDR3 DNA reads TGTGCCAGCAGTTCGGTTGGCAGGGGTAATGAAAAACTGTTTTTT.

The chain uses TRBV5-1 and TRBJ2-4, with unresolved D. Trimming pared 5 bases from V and 0 bases from J, leaving 9 bases between. Germline CDR1 and CDR2: SGHRS and YFSETQ. The CDR3 consists of 14 residues. The CDR3 sequence is CASSGHLAKNIQYF. The DNA of the CDR3 is TGCGCCAGCAGTGGGCATCTAGCCAAAAACATTCAGTACTTC.

The chain carries TRBV5-4 and TRBJ2-5; no definite D call. The germline CDR1 and CDR2 sequences are SGHNT and YYREEE (reference sequence). The CDR3 totals 16 residues. The V end was cut by 0 bases, the J end by 2 bases, with 14 bases between. The CDR3 DNA follows: TGTGCCAGCAGCTTGGCCGGAACGGAGAGGCAAGAGACCCAGTACTTC. Translating gives CASSLAGTERQETQYF.

This chain connects TRBV18 to TRBJ1-1, with D maybe TRBD1 (5 bases). The germline CDR1 and CDR2 sequences are KGHSH and LQKENI. V was shortened by 3 bases and J by 4 bases, with 12 bases between the two germline ends. The CDR3 is 14 amino acids. The CDR3 region has the DNA TGTGCCAGCTCACCGGGGCAGGGTCTCACTGAAGCTTTCTTT. Translated, it gives CASSPGQGLTEAFF.

This clone was detected only a few times. This chain links TRBV6-5 with TRBJ1-2, with TRBD1 identical over 9 bases. The CDR3 extends over 15 amino acids. Germline assignment: CDR1 MNHEY and CDR2 SVGAGI. The V gene end was trimmed by 0 bases and the J gene end by 10 bases; junction bases not matched to a gene: 9. DNA of the CDR3: TGTGCCAGCAGTTACTCACCGGGACAGGGCGGGGTCTACACCTTC. This gives the protein CASSYSPGQGGVYTF.

V and J are TRBV6-1 and TRBJ1-1; D gene ambiguous. Germline V gives CDR1 MNHNS, CDR2 SASEGT. V was trimmed by 3 bases and J by 3 bases, leaving 5 bases between them. CDR3 length: 12 amino acids. The CDR3 region is CASSDSYTEAFF. The CDR3 nucleotides are TGTGCCAGCAGTGACAGTTACACTGAAGCTTTCTTT.

The rearrangement uses TRBV27 and TRBJ1-1; no clear D. This CDR3 has 12 residues. V was cut by 8 bases and J by 5 bases, with 12 bases left in between. CDR1 and CDR2 from the germline V gene are MNHEY and SMNVEV (reference sequence). CDR3 loop: CASWSTRTEAFF. CDR3 nucleotide sequence: TGTGCCAGCTGGTCAACAAGAACTGAAGCTTTCTTT.